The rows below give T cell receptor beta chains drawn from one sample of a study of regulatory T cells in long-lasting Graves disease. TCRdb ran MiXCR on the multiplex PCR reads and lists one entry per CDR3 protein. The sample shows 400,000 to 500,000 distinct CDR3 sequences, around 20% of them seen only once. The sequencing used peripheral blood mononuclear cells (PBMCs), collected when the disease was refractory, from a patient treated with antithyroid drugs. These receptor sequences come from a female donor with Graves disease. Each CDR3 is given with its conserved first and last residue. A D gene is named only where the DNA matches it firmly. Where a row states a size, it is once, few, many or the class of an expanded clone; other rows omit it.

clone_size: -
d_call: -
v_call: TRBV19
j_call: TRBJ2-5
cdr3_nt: TGTGCCAGTAGTATAAGGGGACCCGTCGAGACCCAGTACTTC
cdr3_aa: CASSIRGPVETQYF

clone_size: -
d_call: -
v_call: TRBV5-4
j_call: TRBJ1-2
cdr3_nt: TGTGCCAGCAGCTTGGTTGGTGGTGGGGGCTACACCTTC
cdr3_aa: CASSLVGGGGYTF

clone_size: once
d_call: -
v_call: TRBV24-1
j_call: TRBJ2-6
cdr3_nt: TGTGCCACCAGTGATCCCTCGGGGGACTCTGGGGCCAACGTCCTGACTTTC
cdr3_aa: CATSDPSGDSGANVLTF

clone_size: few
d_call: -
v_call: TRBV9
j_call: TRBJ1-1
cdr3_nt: TGTGCCAGCTTACCTACCGGGGGGCTGGACACTGAAGCTTTCTTT
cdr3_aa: CASLPTGGLDTEAFF

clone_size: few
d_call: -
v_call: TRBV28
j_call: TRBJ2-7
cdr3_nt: TGTGCCAGCGTCAGAAGTTGGAGCTCCTACGAGCAGTACTTC
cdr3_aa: CASVRSWSSYEQYF

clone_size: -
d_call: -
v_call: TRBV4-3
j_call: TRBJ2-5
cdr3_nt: TGCGCCAGCAGCCAAGCGGGAGTTAGGGGGACCCAGTACTTC
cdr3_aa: CASSQAGVRGTQYF

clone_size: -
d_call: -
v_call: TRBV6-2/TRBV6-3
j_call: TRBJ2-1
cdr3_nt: TGTGCCAGCAGTCGAGACTCCTCACCCTCCTACAATGAGCAGTTCTTC
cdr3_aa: CASSRDSSPSYNEQFF

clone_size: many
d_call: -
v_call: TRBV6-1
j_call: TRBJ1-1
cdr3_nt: TGTGCCAGCCCATCGGGGGGGGCGCCCACTGAAGCTTTCTTT
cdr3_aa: CASPSGGAPTEAFF

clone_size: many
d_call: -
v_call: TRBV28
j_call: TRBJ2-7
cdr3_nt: TGTGCCAGCAGTCCCACACAACCCCCATCTTACGAGCAGTACTTC
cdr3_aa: CASSPTQPPSYEQYF

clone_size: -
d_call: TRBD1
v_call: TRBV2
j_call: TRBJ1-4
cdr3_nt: TGTGCCAGCAGTGAAGGGGGGACAGTACCTAATGAAAAACTGTTTTTT
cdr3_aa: CASSEGGTVPNEKLFF

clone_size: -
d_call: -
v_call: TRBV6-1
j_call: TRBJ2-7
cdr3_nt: TGTGCCAGCAGACTATTAGGGAGATACGAGCAGTACTTC
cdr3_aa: CASRLLGRYEQYF

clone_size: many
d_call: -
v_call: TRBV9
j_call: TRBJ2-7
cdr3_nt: TGTGCCAGCAGCGGTAGAAATAGTAACTACGAGCAGTACTTC
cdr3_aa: CASSGRNSNYEQYF

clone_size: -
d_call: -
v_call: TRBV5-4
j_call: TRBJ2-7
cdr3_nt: TGTGCCAGCAGCTTTGACCGACGGCGGACCGAGCAGTACTTC
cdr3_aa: CASSFDRRRTEQYF

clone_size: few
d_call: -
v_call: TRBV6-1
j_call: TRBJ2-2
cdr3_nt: TGTGCCAGCAGGTCCGGGGAGCTGTTTTTT
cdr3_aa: CASRSGELFF

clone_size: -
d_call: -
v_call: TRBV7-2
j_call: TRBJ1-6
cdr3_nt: TGTGCCAGCAGCTTATCCGGGGGGGGGTCTTATAATTCACCCCTCCACTTT
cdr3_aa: CASSLSGGGSYNSPLHF

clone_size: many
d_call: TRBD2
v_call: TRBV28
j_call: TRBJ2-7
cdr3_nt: TGTGCCAGCCGATCTCCGACTAGCGGCCCCTACGAGCAGTACTTC
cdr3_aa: CASRSPTSGPYEQYF

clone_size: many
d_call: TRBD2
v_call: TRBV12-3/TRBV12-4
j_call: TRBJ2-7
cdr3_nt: TGTGCCAGCAGTTTTGATTGGACTAGCGGGAGTTACGAGCAGTACTTC
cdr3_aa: CASSFDWTSGSYEQYF

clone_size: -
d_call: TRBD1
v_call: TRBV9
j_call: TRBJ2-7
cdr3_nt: TGTGCCAGCAGCGTAGGGGACAGCAGGTACGAGCAGTACTTC
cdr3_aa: CASSVGDSRYEQYF

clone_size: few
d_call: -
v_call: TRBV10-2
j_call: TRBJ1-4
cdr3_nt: TGCGCCAGCAGAGAACGGACGGAACCTAATGAAAAACTGTTTTTT
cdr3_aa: CASRERTEPNEKLFF

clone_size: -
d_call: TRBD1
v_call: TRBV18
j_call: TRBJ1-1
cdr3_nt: TGTGCCAGCTCACCCGGGACAGGGCTGGACACTGAAGCTTTCTTT
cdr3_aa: CASSPGTGLDTEAFF

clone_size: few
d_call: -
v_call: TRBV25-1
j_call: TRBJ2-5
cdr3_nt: TGTGCCAGCAGTGAATATCACCAGGGACTCGGGTTAAGAGAGACCCAGTACTTC
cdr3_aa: CASSEYHQGLGLRETQYF

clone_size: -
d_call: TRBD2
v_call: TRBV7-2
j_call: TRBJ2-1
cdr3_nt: TGTGCCAGCAGTGGGCGTCTAGCGGTTCCCTCCTACAATGAGCAGTTCTTC
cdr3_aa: CASSGRLAVPSYNEQFF

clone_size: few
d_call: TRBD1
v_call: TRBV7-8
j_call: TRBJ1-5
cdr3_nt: TGTGCCAGCAGCACAACAGGGGATAGCAATCAGCCCCAGCATTTT
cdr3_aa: CASSTTGDSNQPQHF

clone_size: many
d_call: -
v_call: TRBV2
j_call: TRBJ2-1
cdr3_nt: TGTGCCAGCACCTTCGATAGCGCTCGCGGGCTGAGGGAGCAGTTCTTC
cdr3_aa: CASTFDSARGLREQFF

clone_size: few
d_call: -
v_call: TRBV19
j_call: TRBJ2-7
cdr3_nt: TGTGCCAGGCCGGCCGGGACATTTATCTACGAGCAGTACTTC
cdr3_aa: CARPAGTFIYEQYF

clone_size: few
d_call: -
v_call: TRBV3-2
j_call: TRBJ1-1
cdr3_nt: TGTGCCAGCAGCCATGTGCCGGGACAGGGTTTTATGACTGAAGCTTTCTTT
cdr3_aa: CASSHVPGQGFMTEAFF

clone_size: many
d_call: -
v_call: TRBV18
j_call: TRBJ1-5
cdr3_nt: TGTGCCAGCTCACGACAGGACAATCAGCCCCAGCATTTT
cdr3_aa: CASSRQDNQPQHF

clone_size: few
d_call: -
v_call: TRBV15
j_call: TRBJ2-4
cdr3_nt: TGTGCCACCAGCAGAGATTTCGGCAGGGCTAACATTCAGTACTTC
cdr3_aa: CATSRDFGRANIQYF

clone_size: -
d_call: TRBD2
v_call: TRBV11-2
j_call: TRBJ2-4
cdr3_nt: TGTGCCAGCAGCTCAGCAGGACCAGCGGGAGGGCCAAGTAAAAACATTCAGTATTTC
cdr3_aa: CASSSAGPAGGPSKNIQYF

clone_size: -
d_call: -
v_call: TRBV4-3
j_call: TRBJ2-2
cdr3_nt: TGCGCCAGCAGCCAAGCACTAGCAGGCACCGGGGAGCTGTTTTTT
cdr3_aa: CASSQALAGTGELFF

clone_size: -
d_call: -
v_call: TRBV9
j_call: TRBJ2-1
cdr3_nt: TGTGCCAGCAGCCCCCCCAAGGGCAGCTACAATGAGCAGTTCTTC
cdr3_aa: CASSPPKGSYNEQFF

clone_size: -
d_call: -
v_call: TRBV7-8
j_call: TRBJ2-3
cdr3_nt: TGTGCCAGCAGGCGGACTAACACAGATACGCAGTATTTT
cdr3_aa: CASRRTNTDTQYF

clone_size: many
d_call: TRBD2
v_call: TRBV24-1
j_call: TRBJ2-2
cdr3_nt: TGTGCCACCAGTGATACTAGCGCTCGTCCCGGGGAGCTGTTTTTT
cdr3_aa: CATSDTSARPGELFF

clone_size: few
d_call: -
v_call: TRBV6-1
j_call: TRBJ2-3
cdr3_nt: TGTGCCAGCAGTGACGGCGGGCCCACAGATACGCAGTATTTT
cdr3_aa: CASSDGGPTDTQYF

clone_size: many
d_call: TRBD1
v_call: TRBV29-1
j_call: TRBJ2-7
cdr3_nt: TGCAGCGTTGAGAACCCGGGACAGGGTTTCTACGAGCAGTACTTC
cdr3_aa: CSVENPGQGFYEQYF

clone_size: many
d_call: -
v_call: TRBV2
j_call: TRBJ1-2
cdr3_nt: TGTGCCAGCAGTGTAAGACGAGGGGGGTATGGCTACACCTTC
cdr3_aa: CASSVRRGGYGYTF

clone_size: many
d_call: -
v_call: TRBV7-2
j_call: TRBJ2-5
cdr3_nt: TGTGCCAGCAGCATGCGGACGCAAGAGACCCAGTACTTC
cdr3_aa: CASSMRTQETQYF

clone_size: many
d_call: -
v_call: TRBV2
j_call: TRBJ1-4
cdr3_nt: TGTGCCAGCAGTGGTGGGACGGCAAGGCCCAGTGAAAAACTGTTTTTT
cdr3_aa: CASSGGTARPSEKLFF

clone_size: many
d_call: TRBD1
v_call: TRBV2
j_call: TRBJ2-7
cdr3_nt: TGTGCCAGCAGTCAACAGGGGTTCGAAGGCGAGCAGTACTTC
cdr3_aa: CASSQQGFEGEQYF

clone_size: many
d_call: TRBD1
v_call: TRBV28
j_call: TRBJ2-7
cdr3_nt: TGTGCCAGCAGCACTAGACAGGGATTGGGCTCCTACGAGCAGTACTTC
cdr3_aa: CASSTRQGLGSYEQYF

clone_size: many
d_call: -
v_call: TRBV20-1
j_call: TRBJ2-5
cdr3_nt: TGCAGTGCTAGAAGGGACTGGGAGGAGACCCAGTACTTC
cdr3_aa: CSARRDWEETQYF

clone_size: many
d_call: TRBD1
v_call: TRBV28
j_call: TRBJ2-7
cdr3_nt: TGTGCCAGCACCCCGAGAGGTCGTAGCCAGGGGGCCCCCTACGAGCAGTACTTC
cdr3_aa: CASTPRGRSQGAPYEQYF

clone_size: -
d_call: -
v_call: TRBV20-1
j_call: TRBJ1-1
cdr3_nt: TGCAGTGCTAGAGATGCACGGACGAACACTGAAGCTTTCTTT
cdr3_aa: CSARDARTNTEAFF

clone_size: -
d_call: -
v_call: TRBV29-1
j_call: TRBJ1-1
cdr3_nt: TGCAGCGTTGAAGGGGGGCAGGGCCCCTGGGACACTGAAGCTTTCTTT
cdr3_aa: CSVEGGQGPWDTEAFF

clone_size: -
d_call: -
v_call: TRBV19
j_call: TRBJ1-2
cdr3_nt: TGTGCCAGTAGGAAAGGGGATGGCTACACCTTC
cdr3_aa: CASRKGDGYTF

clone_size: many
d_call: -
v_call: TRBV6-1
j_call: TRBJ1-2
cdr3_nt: TGTGCCAGCAGTCCAGACAGTTGGGACTACACCTTC
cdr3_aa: CASSPDSWDYTF

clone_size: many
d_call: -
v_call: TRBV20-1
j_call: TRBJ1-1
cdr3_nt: TGCAGTGCTAGGCAGGCCCTTAACGCTGAAGCTTTCTTT
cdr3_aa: CSARQALNAEAFF

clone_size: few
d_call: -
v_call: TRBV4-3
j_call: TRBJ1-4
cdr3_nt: TGCGCCAGCAGCCAAGATAGGGCAGGGACGGATGAAAAACTGTTTTTT
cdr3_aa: CASSQDRAGTDEKLFF

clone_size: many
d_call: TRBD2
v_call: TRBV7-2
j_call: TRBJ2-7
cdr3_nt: TGTGCCAGCAGCTTACTCCTAGCGGGAGGGCCGCCTTACTACGAGCAGTACTTC
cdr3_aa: CASSLLLAGGPPYYEQYF

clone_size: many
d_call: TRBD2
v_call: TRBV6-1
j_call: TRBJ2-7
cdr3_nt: TGTGCCAGCAGCCCCCTCTTTAAGCGGGAGACGTCCTACGAGCAGTACTTC
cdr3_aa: CASSPLFKRETSYEQYF

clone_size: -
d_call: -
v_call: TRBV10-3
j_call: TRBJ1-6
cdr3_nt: TGTGCCATCAGTGAGTCGGCCTCGCTTAATTCACCCCTCCACTTT
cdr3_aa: CAISESASLNSPLHF

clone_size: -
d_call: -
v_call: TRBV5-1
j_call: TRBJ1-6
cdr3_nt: TGCGCCAGCAGCAGGGAAGGGAATTCACCCCTCCACTTT
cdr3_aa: CASSREGNSPLHF

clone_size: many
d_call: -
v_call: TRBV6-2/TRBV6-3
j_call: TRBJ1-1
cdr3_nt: TGTGCCAGCAGTTACTCGGCCGACACTGAAGCTTTCTTT
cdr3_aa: CASSYSADTEAFF

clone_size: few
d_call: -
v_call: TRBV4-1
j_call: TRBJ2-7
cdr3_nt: TGCGCCAGCAGCCAAGATGTAACCGGGGACGAGCAGTACTTC
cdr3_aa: CASSQDVTGDEQYF

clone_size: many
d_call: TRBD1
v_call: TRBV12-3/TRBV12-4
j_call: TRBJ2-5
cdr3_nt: TGTGCCAGCAGCAAAGGGACAGCAGAAGAGACCCAGTACTTC
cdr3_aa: CASSKGTAEETQYF

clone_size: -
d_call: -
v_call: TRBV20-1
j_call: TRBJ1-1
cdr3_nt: TGCAGTGCCCCGGACGTGGCCACTGAAGCTTTCTTT
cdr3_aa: CSAPDVATEAFF

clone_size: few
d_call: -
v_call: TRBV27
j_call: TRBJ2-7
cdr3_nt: TGTGCCAGCAGTTTGAGTCCGACAGCCTACGAGCAGTACTTC
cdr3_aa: CASSLSPTAYEQYF